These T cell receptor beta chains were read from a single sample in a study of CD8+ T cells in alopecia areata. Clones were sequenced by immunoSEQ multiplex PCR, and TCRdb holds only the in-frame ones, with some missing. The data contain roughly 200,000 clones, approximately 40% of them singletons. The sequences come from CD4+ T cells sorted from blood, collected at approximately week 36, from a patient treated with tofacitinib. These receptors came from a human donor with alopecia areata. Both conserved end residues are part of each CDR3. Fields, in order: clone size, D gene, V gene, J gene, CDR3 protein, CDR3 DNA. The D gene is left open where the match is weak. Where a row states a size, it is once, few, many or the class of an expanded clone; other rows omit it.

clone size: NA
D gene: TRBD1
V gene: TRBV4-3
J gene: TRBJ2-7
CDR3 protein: CASSQDWAGGYEQYF
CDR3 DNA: TGCGCCAGCAGCCAAGATTGGGCAGGGGGCTACGAGCAGTACTTC

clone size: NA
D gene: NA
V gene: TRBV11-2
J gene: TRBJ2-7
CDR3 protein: CASSLGTPPYEQYF
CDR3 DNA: TGTGCCAGCAGCTTAGGGACACCCCCCTACGAGCAGTACTTC

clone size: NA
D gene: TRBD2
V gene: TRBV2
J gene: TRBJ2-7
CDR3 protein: CASRDRASGSRGQYF
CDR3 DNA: TGTGCCAGCAGGGACAGGGCTAGCGGGAGTCGAGGGCAGTACTTC

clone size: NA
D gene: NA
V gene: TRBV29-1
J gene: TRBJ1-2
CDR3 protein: CSVEDLRGYTF
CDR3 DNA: TGCAGCGTTGAAGATCTTAGAGGCTACACCTTC

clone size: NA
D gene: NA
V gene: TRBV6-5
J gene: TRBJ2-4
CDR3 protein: CASTVRGRTKNIQYF
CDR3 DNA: TGTGCCAGCACCGTCAGGGGAAGAACCAAAAACATTCAGTACTTC

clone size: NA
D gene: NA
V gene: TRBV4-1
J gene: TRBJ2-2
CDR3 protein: CASSQDRALELRGELFF
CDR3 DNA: TGCGCCAGCAGCCAAGATAGGGCTTTGGAGTTACGCGGGGAGCTGTTTTTT

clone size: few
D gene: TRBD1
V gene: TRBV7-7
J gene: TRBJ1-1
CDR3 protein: CASSLKTGAEAFF
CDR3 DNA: TGTGCTAGCAGCTTAAAGACAGGGGCTGAAGCTTTCTTT

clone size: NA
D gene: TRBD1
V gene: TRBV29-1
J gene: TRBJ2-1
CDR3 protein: CSVPMRGQGAHGEQFF
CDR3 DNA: TGCAGCGTTCCTATGAGAGGACAGGGGGCGCATGGTGAGCAGTTCTTC

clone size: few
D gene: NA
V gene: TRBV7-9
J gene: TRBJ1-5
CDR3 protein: CASSLTSDQPQHF
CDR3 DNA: TGTGCCAGCAGCCTAACGTCGGATCAGCCCCAGCATTTT

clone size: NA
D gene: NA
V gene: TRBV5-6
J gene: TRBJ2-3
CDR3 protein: CASSSLGGAADTQYF
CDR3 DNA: TGTGCCAGCAGCTCTCTGGGCGGGGCTGCAGATACGCAGTATTTT

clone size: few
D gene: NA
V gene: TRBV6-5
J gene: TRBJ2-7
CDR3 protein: CASSPTGKSSYEQYF
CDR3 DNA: TGTGCCAGCAGCCCCACAGGGAAGAGTTCCTACGAGCAGTACTTC

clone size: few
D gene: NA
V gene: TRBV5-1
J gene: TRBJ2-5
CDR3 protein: CASSLLGLGAGETQYF
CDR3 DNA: TGCGCCAGCAGCTTGCTTGGACTGGGGGCAGGGGAGACCCAGTACTTC

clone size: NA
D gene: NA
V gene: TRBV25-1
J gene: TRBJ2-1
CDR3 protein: CASSDPTGRSYNEQFF
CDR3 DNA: TGTGCCAGCAGTGATCCGACAGGCCGTTCCTACAATGAGCAGTTCTTC

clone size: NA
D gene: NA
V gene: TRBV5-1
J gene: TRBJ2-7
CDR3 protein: CASSMFRGTYEQYF
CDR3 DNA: TGCGCCAGCAGCATGTTCCGGGGAACCTACGAGCAGTACTTC

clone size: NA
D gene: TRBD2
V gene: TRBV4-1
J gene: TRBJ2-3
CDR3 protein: CASSQGVAGGPIDTQYF
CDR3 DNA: TGCGCCAGCAGCCAAGGGGTAGCGGGAGGGCCAATAGATACGCAGTATTTT

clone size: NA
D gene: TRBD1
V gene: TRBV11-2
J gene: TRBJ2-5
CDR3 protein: CASSLGTGLSAAAETQYF
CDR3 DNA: TGTGCCAGCAGCTTAGGGACAGGGCTTAGCGCGGCGGCAGAGACCCAGTACTTC

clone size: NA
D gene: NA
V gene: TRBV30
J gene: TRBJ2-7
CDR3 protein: CAWSVPPGGRYEQYF
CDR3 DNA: TGTGCCTGGAGTGTACCTCCCGGGGGGCGCTACGAGCAGTACTTC

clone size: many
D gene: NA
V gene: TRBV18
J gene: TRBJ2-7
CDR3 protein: CASSQSGLGSWGEQYF
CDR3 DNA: TGTGCCAGCTCGCAGTCTGGTTTGGGATCTTGGGGCGAGCAGTACTTC

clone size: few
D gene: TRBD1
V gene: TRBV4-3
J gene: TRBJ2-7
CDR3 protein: CASSQDPRGQEQYF
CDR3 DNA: TGCGCCAGCAGCCAAGATCCCAGGGGGCAGGAGCAGTACTTC

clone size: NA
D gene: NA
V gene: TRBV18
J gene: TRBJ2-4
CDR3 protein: CASSPGSENIQYF
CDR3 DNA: TGTGCCAGCTCACCAGGGAGCGAAAACATTCAGTACTTC

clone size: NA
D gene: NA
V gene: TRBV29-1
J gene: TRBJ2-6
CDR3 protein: CSVEGSSGANVLTF
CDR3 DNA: TGCAGCGTTGAAGGCAGCTCTGGGGCCAACGTCCTGACTTTC

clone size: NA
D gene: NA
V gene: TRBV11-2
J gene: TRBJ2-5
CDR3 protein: CASSLEGETQYF
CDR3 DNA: TGTGCCAGCAGCTTAGAAGGGGAGACCCAGTACTTC

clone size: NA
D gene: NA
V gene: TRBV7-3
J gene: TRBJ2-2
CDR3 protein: CASRLNTGELFF
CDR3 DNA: TGTGCCAGCCGTCTGAACACCGGGGAGCTGTTTTTT

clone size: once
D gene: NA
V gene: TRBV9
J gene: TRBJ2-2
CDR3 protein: CASSVGGSTGELFF
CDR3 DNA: TGTGCCAGCAGCGTGGGGGGCTCCACCGGGGAGCTGTTTTTT

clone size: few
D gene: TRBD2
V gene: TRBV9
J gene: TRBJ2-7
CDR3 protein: CASSPRLAFSYEQYF
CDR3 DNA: TGTGCCAGCAGCCCCCGACTAGCGTTCTCCTACGAGCAGTACTTC

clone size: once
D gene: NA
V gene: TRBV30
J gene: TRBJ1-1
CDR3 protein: CAWSVEGDTEAFF
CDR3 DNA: TGTGCCTGGAGTGTTGAAGGAGACACTGAAGCTTTCTTT

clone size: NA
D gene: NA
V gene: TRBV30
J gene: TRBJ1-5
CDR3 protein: CAWSQYAINQPQHF
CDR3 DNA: TGTGCCTGGAGCCAATATGCAATCAATCAGCCCCAGCATTTT

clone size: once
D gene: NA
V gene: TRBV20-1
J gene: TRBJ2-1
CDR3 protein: CSASKYNEQFF
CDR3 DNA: TGCAGTGCTAGTAAATACAATGAGCAGTTCTTC

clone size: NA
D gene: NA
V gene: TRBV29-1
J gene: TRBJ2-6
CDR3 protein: CSVKTGPSSGANVLTF
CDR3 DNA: TGCAGCGTCAAGACAGGCCCCTCATCTGGGGCCAACGTCCTGACTTTC

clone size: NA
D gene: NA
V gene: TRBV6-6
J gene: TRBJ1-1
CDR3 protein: CASSYIATTTGEAFF
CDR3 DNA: TGTGCCAGCAGTTACATCGCGACAACAACTGGTGAAGCTTTCTTT

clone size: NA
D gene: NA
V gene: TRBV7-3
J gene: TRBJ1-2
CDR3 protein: CASSLQTGVGGYTF
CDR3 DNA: TGTGCCAGCAGCCTCCAGACGGGGGTTGGTGGCTACACCTTC

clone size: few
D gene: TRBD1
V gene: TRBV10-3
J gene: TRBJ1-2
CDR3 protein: CAIRRQGDYGYTF
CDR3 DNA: TGTGCCATCAGGAGACAGGGTGACTATGGCTACACCTTC

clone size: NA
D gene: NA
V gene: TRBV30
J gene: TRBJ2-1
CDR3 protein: CAWRLLRGAYNEQFF
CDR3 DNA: TGTGCCTGGCGACTTCTGCGGGGAGCCTACAATGAGCAGTTCTTC

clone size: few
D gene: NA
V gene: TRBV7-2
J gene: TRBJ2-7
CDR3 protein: CASSLVVGYEQYF
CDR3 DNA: TGTGCCAGCAGCTTAGTGGTGGGCTACGAGCAGTACTTC

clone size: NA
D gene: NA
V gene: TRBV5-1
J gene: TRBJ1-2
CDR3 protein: CASSTDGFYGYTF
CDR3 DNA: TGCGCCAGCAGCACTGACGGGTTCTATGGCTACACCTTC

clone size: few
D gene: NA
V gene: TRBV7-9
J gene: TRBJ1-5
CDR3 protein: CASSADNQPQHF
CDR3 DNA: TGTGCCAGCAGCGCCGATAATCAGCCCCAGCATTTT

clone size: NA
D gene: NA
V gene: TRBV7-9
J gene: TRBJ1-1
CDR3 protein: CASSLETNMNTEAFF
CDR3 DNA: TGTGCCAGCAGCTTGGAAACAAACATGAACACTGAAGCTTTCTTT

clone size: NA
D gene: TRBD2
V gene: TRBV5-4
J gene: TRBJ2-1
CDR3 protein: CASTGLAGNNEQFF
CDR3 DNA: TGTGCCTCAACGGGACTAGCGGGAAACAATGAGCAGTTCTTC

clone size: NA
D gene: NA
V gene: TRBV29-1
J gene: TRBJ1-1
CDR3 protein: CSVEDLSSGNTEAFF
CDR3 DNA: TGCAGCGTTGAAGATCTTTCCTCGGGGAACACTGAAGCTTTCTTT

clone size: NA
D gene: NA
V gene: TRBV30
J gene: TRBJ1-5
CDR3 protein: CAWSVTGGNQPQHF
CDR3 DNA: TGTGCCTGGAGTGTAACGGGGGGGAATCAGCCCCAGCATTTT

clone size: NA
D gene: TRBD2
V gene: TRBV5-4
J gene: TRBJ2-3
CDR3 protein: CASSSPTRAGVAQYF
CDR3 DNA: TGTGCCAGCAGCTCCCCAACGAGAGCGGGAGTCGCGCAGTATTTT

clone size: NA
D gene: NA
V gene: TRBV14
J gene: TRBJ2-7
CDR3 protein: CASSPLQQYF
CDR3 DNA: TGTGCCAGCAGCCCCCTGCAGCAGTACTTC

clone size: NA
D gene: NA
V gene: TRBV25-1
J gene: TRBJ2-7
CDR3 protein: CASSDDRRFYEQYF
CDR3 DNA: TGTGCCAGCAGTGATGACAGGAGATTCTACGAGCAGTACTTC

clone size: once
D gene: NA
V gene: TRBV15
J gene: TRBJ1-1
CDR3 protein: CATSRDRRGALGYTEAFF
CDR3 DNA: TGTGCCACCAGCAGAGATCGAAGGGGGGCGTTGGGCTACACTGAAGCTTTCTTT

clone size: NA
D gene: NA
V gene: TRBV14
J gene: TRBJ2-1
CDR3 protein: CASGQGIGIYNEQFF
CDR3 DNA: TGTGCCAGCGGCCAAGGGATAGGGATCTACAATGAGCAGTTCTTC

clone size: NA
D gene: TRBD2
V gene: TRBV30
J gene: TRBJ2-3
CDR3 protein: CAWTRAMTSGYTDTQYF
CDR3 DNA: TGTGCCTGGACCCGAGCGATGACTAGCGGATACACAGATACGCAGTATTTT

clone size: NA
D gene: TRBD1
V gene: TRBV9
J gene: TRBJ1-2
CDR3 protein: CASMGGGRYGYTF
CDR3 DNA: TGTGCCAGCATGGGAGGGGGCCGCTATGGCTACACCTTC

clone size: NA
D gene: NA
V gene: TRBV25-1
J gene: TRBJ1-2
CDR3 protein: CASPGGGYTF
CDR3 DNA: TGTGCCTCCCCCGGGGGGGGCTACACCTTC

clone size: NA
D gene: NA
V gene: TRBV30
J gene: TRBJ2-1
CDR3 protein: CAWNVRPESNEQFF
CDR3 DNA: TGTGCCTGGAATGTTCGACCCGAAAGTAATGAGCAGTTCTTC